The rows below give T cell receptor beta chains drawn from one sample of a study of T cell repertoires in cytomegalovirus infection. TCRdb fed the reads into MiXCR, producing one record per CDR3 protein. The repertoire holds roughly 500,000 distinct CDR3 sequences, with about 33% as singletons. Their antigens remain unidentified. The sequences come from cultured PBMCs, collected from culture after CMV antigen stimulation. These receptors all stem from a human donor in good health (CMV status not recorded). Some clones in this sample may be carry-over from other donors' samples. The CDR3 runs from the conserved cysteine through the conserved F or W. Fields, in order: V gene, D gene, J gene, clone size, CDR3 DNA, CDR3 protein. A D gene is named only where the DNA matches it firmly. Clone size appears in some rows only: once, few, many, or a class for an expanded clone.

>TRBV11-3|-|TRBJ2-1|-
TGTGCCAGCAGCTTAGGGGTTACTAGCTGGCTTAACGAGCAGTTCTTC
CASSLGVTSWLNEQFF
>TRBV30|TRBD1|TRBJ2-3|-
TGTGCCTGGAGTGAAAGCGGACAGGCGCCAGATACGCAGTATTTT
CAWSESGQAPDTQYF
>TRBV4-1|-|TRBJ1-1|-
TGCGCCAGCAGCCAAGACGGTTCAGGCCTGAGCCCTGAAGCTTTCTTT
CASSQDGSGLSPEAFF
>TRBV6-5|-|TRBJ1-5|-
TGTGCCAGCAGTGCCCAAGGGCAGGGAGGACAGCCCCAGCATTTT
CASSAQGQGGQPQHF
>TRBV19|-|TRBJ1-2|many
TGTGCCAGTAGTGACGAAGGGGCTGGAGATGGCTACACCTTC
CASSDEGAGDGYTF
>TRBV6-2/TRBV6-3|TRBD1|TRBJ2-1|-
TGTGCCAGCAGTCAACAGGGGGTGATTTACAATGAGCAGTTCTTC
CASSQQGVIYNEQFF
>TRBV7-6|-|TRBJ2-1|few
TGTGCCAGCAGCTCCAGCGCCCCGATGATCGAGCAGTTCTTC
CASSSSAPMIEQFF
>TRBV15|-|TRBJ1-1|few
TGTGCCACCAGCAGAGAGTCGGGGGCGAACACTGAAGCTTTCTTT
CATSRESGANTEAFF
>TRBV7-9|-|TRBJ2-1|-
TGTAGTTCCACGGGCGGTACCAATGAGCAGTTCTTC
CSSTGGTNEQFF
>TRBV7-9|TRBD2|TRBJ2-1|-
TGTGCCAGCAGCTCCCGACCCCGGGGGCTAGCGGGAGGACGGTCCTACAATGAGCAGTTCTTC
CASSSRPRGLAGGRSYNEQFF
>TRBV28|-|TRBJ2-7|-
TGTGCCAGCACCTCCAGGGGAACAGGATACGAGCAGTACTTC
CASTSRGTGYEQYF
>TRBV7-9|-|TRBJ1-3|-
TGTGCCAGCAGCTTGGCGGACAGAGCTGGAAACACCATATATTTT
CASSLADRAGNTIYF
>TRBV7-2|-|TRBJ2-1|-
TGTGCCAGCAGCCTACGACAAGGTGCGGTCCCCCAACGGGAGGAGCAGTTCTTC
CASSLRQGAVPQREEQFF
>TRBV7-8|TRBD1|TRBJ2-2|many
TGTGCCAGCAGCTCGAGGACAGGGAAGAACACCGGGGAGCTGTTTTTT
CASSSRTGKNTGELFF
>TRBV6-2/TRBV6-3|TRBD1|TRBJ1-5|-
TGTGCCAGCAGTGACAGGGGTGGCAATCAGCCCCAGCATTTT
CASSDRGGNQPQHF
>TRBV6-2/TRBV6-3|-|TRBJ2-7|-
TGTGCCAGCAGTTACACCCCAGAAACGCCCTACGAGCAGTACTTC
CASSYTPETPYEQYF
>TRBV4-3|TRBD2|TRBJ2-3|-
TGCGCCAGCAGCCAACTAGCGGGAGTAAAAAATACGCAGTATTTT
CASSQLAGVKNTQYF
>TRBV29-1|-|TRBJ2-5|-
TGCAGCGCCTCCGGGCAGGGAGAGACCCAGTACTTC
CSASGQGETQYF